Presented here are 22 T cell receptor beta chains from one specimen sequenced in a study of radiotherapy plus CTLA-4 blockade in lung cancer. Clones were read by immunoSEQ multiplex PCR, and TCRdb kept only the in-frame ones, dropping some. Here the sample spans roughly 75,000 clones, around 80% being singletons. The sequenced sample was peripheral blood, obtained from a patient treated with radiotherapy plus ipilimumab. Source of these receptors: a human donor with non-small cell lung cancer who had stable disease on radiotherapy plus ipilimumab.

The chain carries TRBV18 and TRBJ2-1; perhaps TRBD2 as D (5 bases). The germline V gene has CDR1 KGHSH and CDR2 LQKENI. The CDR3 has 14 amino acids. V was pared by 6 bases and J by 9 bases, with 18 bases between. The CDR3 nucleotides are TGTGCCAGCTCCGCGGCGATGGAGGATAGTGAGCAGTTCTTC. Translated: CASSAAMEDSEQFF.

This clone was observed a few times. The J gene is TRBJ1-1, the V gene TRBV6-6; D call uncertain. Trimming took off 6 bases at V and 1 base at J, with 6 bases between the two ends. The V gene's germline CDR1 is MNHNY and CDR2 SVGAGI (reference sequence). This CDR3 region has 12 residues. The CDR3 nucleotides are TGTGCCAGCAGAGCCCAGAACACTGAAGCTTTCTTT. This sequence encodes CASRAQNTEAFF.

The CDR3 protein is CASSLRQSTDTQYF. The CDR3 DNA reads as TGTGCCAGCAGCTTACGACAGAGCACAGATACGCAGTATTTT. V gene TRBV7-2 combines with J gene TRBJ2-3; possible D gene TRBD1, 5 bases. Trimming removed 2 bases at V and 0 bases at J, with 6 bases between. Germline CDR1 reads SGHTA; CDR2 reads FQGNSA. The CDR3 covers 14 residues.

This clone was counted only a few times. CDR3 protein: CASIRAYSEAFF. The DNA of the CDR3 is TGTGCCAGCATCAGGGCGTACTCTGAAGCTTTCTTT. This chain joins TRBV6-1 and TRBJ1-1, with D possibly being TRBD1 (5 bases). V shed 7 bases and J shed 6 bases, with 12 bases lying between them. The CDR3 consists of 12 residues. The germline V gene has CDR1 MNHNS and CDR2 SASEGT.

A note on this clone: Other DNA sequences from this sample encode an identical CDR3 as well. The CDR3 region is CASSLAGARGETQYF. The CDR3 region has the DNA TGCGCCAGCAGCTTGGCCGGAGCGAGAGGGGAGACCCAGTACTTC. The rearrangement joins TRBV5-1 to TRBJ2-5; D perhaps matches TRBD2 (5 bases). There are 15 residues in the CDR3. Germline V gives CDR1 SGHRS, CDR2 YFSETQ. Trimming stripped 0 bases from V and 5 bases from J, with 14 bases between.

The chain carries TRBV2 and TRBJ1-4; tentative D call: TRBD1 (5 bases). CDR1 SNHLY and CDR2 FYNNEI come from the germline V gene. V was cut by 5 bases and J by 8 bases, with 6 bases left in between. This CDR3 is built from 11 residues. CDR3 in amino acids: CASSPGEKLFF. CDR3 DNA: TGTGCCAGCAGTCCAGGGGAAAAACTGTTTTTT.

The V call is TRBV14, the J call TRBJ2-5, with a possible D match to TRBD2 (6 bases). Germline lookup yields CDR1 SGHDN and CDR2 FVKESK. Trimming took 4 bases from V and 3 from J, leaving 12 bases between them. The CDR3 has 14 residues. CDR3 sequence: CASSLLSGEETQYF. CDR3 DNA: TGTGCCAGCAGCCTCCTCTCGGGGGAAGAGACCCAGTACTTC.

The rearrangement uses TRBV2 and TRBJ2-2; D gene unclear. V dropped 6 bases and J dropped 11 bases, with 19 bases sitting between them. There are 14 residues in the CDR3. The germline V gene encodes CDR1 SNHLY and CDR2 FYNNEI. CDR3 nucleotide sequence: TGTGCCAGCAGCCCTGGCCGGTTTATGCTAGAGCTGTTTTTT. The encoded protein is CASSPGRFMLELFF.

The rearrangement links TRBV5-1 to TRBJ2-2; 8 bases are shared with TRBD2. Germline CDR1 and CDR2: SGHRS and YFSETQ. V trimming: 5 bases; J trimming: 5 bases; junction bases outside the gene matches: 5. This CDR3 is 14 amino acids long. The CDR3 protein is CASSPGGSTGELFF. CDR3 nucleotides: TGCGCCAGCAGTCCGGGGGGGTCTACCGGGGAGCTGTTTTTT.

Only one count was recorded for this clone. The V gene is TRBV7-3, the J gene TRBJ2-2; perhaps TRBD2 as D (5 bases). The V end was cut by 4 bases, the J end by 3 bases, with 18 bases between. Germline CDR1 is SGHTA and CDR2 is FQGTGA. The CDR3 is 17 residues long. The CDR3 is CASSSYGAERYTGELFF. DNA of the CDR3: TGTGCCAGCAGCTCTTACGGAGCGGAGCGGTACACCGGGGAGCTGTTTTTT.

The rearrangement links TRBV6-1 to TRBJ1-3, with a tentative D call TRBD1 (5 bases). Germline CDR1 and CDR2: MNHNS and SASEGT. The CDR3 length is 13 residues. V dropped 7 bases and J dropped 3 bases, with 10 bases sitting between them. The CDR3 coding sequence is TGTGCCAGCACCGACAGATATGGAAACACCATATATTTT. Translated, it gives CASTDRYGNTIYF.

This chain uses TRBV7-8 with TRBJ2-1, with TRBD1 as a possible D gene (5 bases). Germline CDR1 SGHVS, CDR2 FQNEAQ. Trimming took off 3 bases at V and 5 bases at J, with 11 bases between the two ends. This CDR3 comprises 14 residues. The CDR3 nucleotides read TGTGCCAGCAGCTTTCAGGGCGTCAACAATGAGCAGTTCTTC. Translated, it gives CASSFQGVNNEQFF. Complete variable domain (other parts from reference TRBV7-8 and TRBJ2-1): GAGVSQSPRYKVAKRGQDVALRCDPISGHVSLFWYQQALGQGPEFLTYFQNEAQLDKSGLPSDRFFAERPEGSVSTLKIQRTQQEDSAVYLCASSFQGVNNEQFFGPGTRLTVL.

Comment on this clone: Other DNA sequences in this sample translate to the same CDR3. The chain couples TRBV5-1 to TRBJ1-3; D not resolved. The germline CDR1 and CDR2 sequences are SGHRS and YFSETQ. Trimming took off 0 bases at V and 4 bases at J, with 8 bases between the two ends. This CDR3 is 14 amino acids long. CDR3 in DNA: TGCGCCAGCAGCTTGGTAGGGTACGGAAACACCATATATTTT. This translates into CASSLVGYGNTIYF.

The genes are TRBV11-1 and TRBJ2-1; 10 bases are shared with TRBD2. Germline CDR1 SGHAT, CDR2 FQDESV (reference sequence). This CDR3 is built from 15 residues. J lost 4 bases, V lost 2 bases, and 2 bases had no gene match. The CDR3 sequence: CASSLRTSGYNEQFF. CDR3 coding DNA: TGTGCCAGCAGCTTAAGGACTAGCGGATACAATGAGCAGTTCTTC.

V gene TRBV5-4 combines with J gene TRBJ1-2; 10 nucleotides match TRBD1. V trimming: 4 bases; J trimming: 2 bases; junction bases outside the gene matches: 5. CDR3 size: 15 residues. CDR1 and CDR2 (germline): SGHNT, YYREEE (reference sequence). The CDR3 coding sequence is TGTGCCAGCAGCCCTGGGACAGGGGCCAACTATGGCTACACCTTC. Translated, it gives CASSPGTGANYGYTF.

This chain links TRBV2 with TRBJ2-3; TRBD1 or TRBD2 may be the D gene (5 bases each). This CDR3 region has 14 residues. The germline V and J ends were trimmed by 7 bases and 4 bases, with 15 bases remaining between them. The germline V gene has CDR1 SNHLY and CDR2 FYNNEI. The CDR3 DNA reads as TGTGCCAGCATGCTAAGCCGGGGCTCAGATACGCAGTATTTT. This codes for CASMLSRGSDTQYF.

The gene calls are TRBV5-8 and TRBJ2-7, with 9 bases that match TRBD1. Germline assignment: CDR1 SGHTS and CDR2 YDEGEE. This CDR3 spans 13 amino acids. Germline trimming cut 5 bases from V and 4 bases from J; bases unmatched to any gene: 4. CDR3 in amino acids: CASRTGTGYEQYF. As DNA, the CDR3 is TGTGCCAGCAGAACCGGGACAGGGTACGAGCAGTACTTC.

This chain joins TRBV4-1 and TRBJ1-2; D not certain. Trimming removed 4 bases from V and 5 bases from J, with 14 bases in between. The CDR3 runs 14 residues. From germline, CDR1 is MGHRA and CDR2 YSYEKL. DNA for the CDR3: TGCGCCAGCAGCCCCGAACCGAGTAAGTATGGCTACACCTTC. Translation gives CASSPEPSKYGYTF.

The chain joins TRBV18 to TRBJ1-5; D not resolved. The V gene lost 2 bases and the J gene lost 1 base, with 6 bases spanning the gap. This CDR3 comprises 14 residues. The germline CDR1 and CDR2 sequences are KGHSH and LQKENI. This chain's CDR3 is CASSPAASNQPQHF. The CDR3 DNA reads TGTGCCAGCTCACCAGCAGCGAGCAATCAGCCCCAGCATTTT.

V usage is TRBV6-1 and J usage is TRBJ2-2, with 12 nucleotides matching TRBD2. This CDR3 has 15 residues. With 8 bases clipped from V and 5 bases from J, the junction kept 6 bases outside the gene matches. Per germline, CDR1 MNHNS and CDR2 SASEGT. The CDR3 here is CASVRLAGDTGELFF. CDR3 in DNA: TGTGCCAGCGTAAGACTAGCGGGAGATACCGGGGAGCTGTTTTTT.

The chain joins TRBV29-1 to TRBJ1-5, with TRBD1 matching over 8 bases. Germline V gene sequence: CDR1 SQVTM, CDR2 ANQGSEA. This CDR3 has 13 residues. V trimming: 8 bases; J trimming: 1 base; junction bases outside the gene matches: 4. The CDR3 region has the DNA TGCAGCACGGGACAGGCAAGCAATCAGCCCCAGCATTTT. Translated, it gives CSTGQASNQPQHF.

This clone came up once. V gene TRBV29-1 combines with J gene TRBJ2-4; D may be TRBD2 (5 bases). The length of the CDR3 is 15 residues. Deletions cut 8 bases from V and 9 bases from J, with 26 bases between. Germline CDR1 is SQVTM and CDR2 is ANQGSEA. The CDR3 nucleotides are TGCAGCTCCTCGACGCTGACTGGGAATGAGGGCATTCAGTACTTC. Amino acids: CSSSTLTGNEGIQYF.